This TCR beta chain was found in a study of blood T cell repertoires in COVID-19. The wider study: Researchers got acute and convalescent COVID-19 samples from the United States, Italy and Spain. From T cells, B-cell-depleted T cells, or PBMCs came the material, which was cDNA or gDNA.

In the original processing: It was from reference gene primer amplification that nucleated cell counts were estimated. Profiling relied on immunoSEQ multiplex PCR, and the TCRdb table lists in-frame clones only, not all of them. For V, J and clone size, that table is used; D and trimming come from the DNA. Here the sample spans around 200,000 clones, under 90% being singletons. In germline, CDR1 is SGHNT, CDR2 YYREEE (reference sequence). The V gene lost 0 bases and the J gene lost 7 bases, with 14 bases spanning the gap. The CDR3 has 14 residues. The sequencing sample was made of peripheral blood. The chain combines TRBV5-4 with TRBJ2-7; D is ambiguous. The receptor's source is a human donor in a cohort sampled during active COVID-19. DNA for the CDR3: TGTGCCAGCAGCTTGGCGCTAGAGGCCCCTGAGCAGTACTTC. This codes for CASSLALEAPEQYF.